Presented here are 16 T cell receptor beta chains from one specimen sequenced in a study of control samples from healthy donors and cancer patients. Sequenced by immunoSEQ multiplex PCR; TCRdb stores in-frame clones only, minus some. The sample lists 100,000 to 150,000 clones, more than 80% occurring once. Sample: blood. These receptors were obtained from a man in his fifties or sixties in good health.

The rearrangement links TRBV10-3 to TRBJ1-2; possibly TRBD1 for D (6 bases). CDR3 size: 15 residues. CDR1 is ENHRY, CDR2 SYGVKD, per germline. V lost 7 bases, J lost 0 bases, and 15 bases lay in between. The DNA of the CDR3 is TGTGCCATCAAACTGGACAGACCTACTAACTATGGCTACACCTTC. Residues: CAIKLDRPTNYGYTF.

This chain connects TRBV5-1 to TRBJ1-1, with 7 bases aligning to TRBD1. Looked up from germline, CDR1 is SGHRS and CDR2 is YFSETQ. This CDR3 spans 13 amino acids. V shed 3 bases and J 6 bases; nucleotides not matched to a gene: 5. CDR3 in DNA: TGCGCCAGCAGCTCGGCACAGGGGTCTGAAGCTTTCTTT. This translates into CASSSAQGSEAFF.

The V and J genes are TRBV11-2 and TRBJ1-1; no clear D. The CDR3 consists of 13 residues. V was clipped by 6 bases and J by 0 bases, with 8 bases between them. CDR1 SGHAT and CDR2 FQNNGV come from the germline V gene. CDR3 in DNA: TGTGCCAGCAGTTCCTGGGTGAACACTGAAGCTTTCTTT. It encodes CASSSWVNTEAFF. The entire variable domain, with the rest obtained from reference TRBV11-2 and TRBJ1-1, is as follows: EAGVAQSPRYKIIEKRQSVAFWCNPISGHATLYWYQQILGQGPKLLIQFQNNGVVDDSQLPKDRFSAERLKGVDSTLKIQPAKLEDSAVYLCASSSWVNTEAFFGQGTRLTVV.

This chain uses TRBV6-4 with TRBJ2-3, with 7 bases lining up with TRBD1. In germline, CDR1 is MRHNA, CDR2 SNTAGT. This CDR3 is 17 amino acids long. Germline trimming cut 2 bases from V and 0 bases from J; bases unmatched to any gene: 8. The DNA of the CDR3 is TGTGCCAGCAGTGACCGCGGTACAGGGGCCAGCACAGATACGCAGTATTTT. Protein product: CASSDRGTGASTDTQYF.

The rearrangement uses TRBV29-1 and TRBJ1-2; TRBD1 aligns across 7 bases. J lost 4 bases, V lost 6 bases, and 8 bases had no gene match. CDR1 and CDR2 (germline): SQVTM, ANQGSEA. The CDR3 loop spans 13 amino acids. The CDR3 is CSVPGTVSYGYTF. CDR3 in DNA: TGCAGCGTCCCCGGGACAGTATCCTATGGCTACACCTTC.

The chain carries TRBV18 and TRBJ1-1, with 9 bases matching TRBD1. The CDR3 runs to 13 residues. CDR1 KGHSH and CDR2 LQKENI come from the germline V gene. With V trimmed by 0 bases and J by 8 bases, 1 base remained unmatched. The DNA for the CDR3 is TGTGCCAGCTCACCACCCGGACAGGGGGAAGCTTTCTTT. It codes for CASSPPGQGEAFF.

The CDR3 nucleotides read TGTGCCAGCAGCCCCCGCCTTGGGGGGTTCGAGAATTCACCCCTCCACTTT. This encodes CASSPRLGGFENSPLHF. The rearrangement uses TRBV7-2 and TRBJ1-6, with D possibly matching TRBD1 (5 bases). CDR1 SGHTA and CDR2 FQGNSA come from the germline V gene. Trimming left V 5 bases short and J 7 bases short, with 21 bases between. This CDR3 contains 17 residues. Complete variable domain (other parts from reference TRBV7-2 and TRBJ1-6): GAGVSQSPSNKVTEKGKDVELRCDPISGHTALYWYRQSLGQGLEFLIYFQGNSAPDKSGLPSDRFSAERTGGSVSTLTIQRTQQEDSAVYLCASSPRLGGFENSPLHFGNGTRLTVT.

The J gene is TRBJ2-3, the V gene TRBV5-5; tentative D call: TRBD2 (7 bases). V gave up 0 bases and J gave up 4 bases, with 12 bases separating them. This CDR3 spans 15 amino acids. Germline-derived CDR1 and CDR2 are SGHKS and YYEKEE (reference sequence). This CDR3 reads CASSLDGGRADTQYF. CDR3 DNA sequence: TGTGCCAGCAGCTTGGACGGGGGGCGGGCAGATACGCAGTATTTT.

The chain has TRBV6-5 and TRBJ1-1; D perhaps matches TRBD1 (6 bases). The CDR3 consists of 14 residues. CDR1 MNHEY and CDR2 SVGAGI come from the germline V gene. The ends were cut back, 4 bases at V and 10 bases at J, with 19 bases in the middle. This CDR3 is CASSSEGVHSGAFF. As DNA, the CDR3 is TGTGCCAGCAGTTCCGAGGGGGTGCACTCTGGAGCTTTCTTT.

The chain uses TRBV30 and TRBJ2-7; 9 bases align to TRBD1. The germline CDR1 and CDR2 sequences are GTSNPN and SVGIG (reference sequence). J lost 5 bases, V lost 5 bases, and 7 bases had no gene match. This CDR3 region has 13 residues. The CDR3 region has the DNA TGTGCCTGGCATACAGGGGGCTTCCACGAGCAGTACTTC. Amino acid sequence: CAWHTGGFHEQYF.

DNA of the CDR3: TGTGCCAGTAGTTACAGGGAATCCTACGAGCAGTACTTC. Its translation: CASSYRESYEQYF. The chain recombines TRBV19 with TRBJ2-7, with a weak D call TRBD1 (6 bases). Germline V gene data show CDR1 as LNHDA and CDR2 as SQIVND (reference sequence). The CDR3 has 13 amino acids. V lost 5 bases, J lost 1 base, and 9 bases lay in between.

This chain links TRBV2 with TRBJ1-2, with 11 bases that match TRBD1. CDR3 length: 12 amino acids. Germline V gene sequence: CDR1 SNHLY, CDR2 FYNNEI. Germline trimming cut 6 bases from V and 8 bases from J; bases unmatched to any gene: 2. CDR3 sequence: CASRDRGQGYTF. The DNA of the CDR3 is TGTGCCAGCAGGGACAGGGGGCAGGGCTACACCTTC.

The CDR3 loop reads CASSLQGRGNTIYF. In DNA form, the CDR3 reads TGTGCCAGTAGCCTACAGGGTCGTGGAAACACCATATATTTT. The chain uses TRBV19 and TRBJ1-3; D might be TRBD1 (6 bases). The CDR3 contains 14 residues. Trimming stripped 6 bases from V and 3 bases from J, with 12 bases between. Germline V lookup: CDR1 LNHDA, CDR2 SQIVND (reference sequence).

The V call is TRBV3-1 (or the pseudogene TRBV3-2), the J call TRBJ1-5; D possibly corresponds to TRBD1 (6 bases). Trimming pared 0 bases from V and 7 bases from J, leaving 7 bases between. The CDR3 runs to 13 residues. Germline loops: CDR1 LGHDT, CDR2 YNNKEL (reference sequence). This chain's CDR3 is CASSQDQGQPQHF. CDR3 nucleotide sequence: TGTGCCAGCAGCCAAGATCAGGGGCAGCCCCAGCATTTT.

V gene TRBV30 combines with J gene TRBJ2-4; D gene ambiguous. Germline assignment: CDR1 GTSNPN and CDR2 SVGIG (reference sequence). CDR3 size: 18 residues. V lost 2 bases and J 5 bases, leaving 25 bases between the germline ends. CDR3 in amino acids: CAWSLPFSPHLVENIQYF. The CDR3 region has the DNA TGTGCCTGGAGTCTTCCCTTTAGTCCTCATTTGGTCGAAAACATTCAGTACTTC.

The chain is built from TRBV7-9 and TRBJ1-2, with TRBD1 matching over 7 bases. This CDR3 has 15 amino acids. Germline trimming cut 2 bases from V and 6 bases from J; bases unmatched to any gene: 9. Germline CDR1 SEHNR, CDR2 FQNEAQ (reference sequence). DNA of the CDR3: TGTGCCAGCAGCTTAATGTGGGCAGGGGGGCATGGCTACACCTTC. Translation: CASSLMWAGGHGYTF.